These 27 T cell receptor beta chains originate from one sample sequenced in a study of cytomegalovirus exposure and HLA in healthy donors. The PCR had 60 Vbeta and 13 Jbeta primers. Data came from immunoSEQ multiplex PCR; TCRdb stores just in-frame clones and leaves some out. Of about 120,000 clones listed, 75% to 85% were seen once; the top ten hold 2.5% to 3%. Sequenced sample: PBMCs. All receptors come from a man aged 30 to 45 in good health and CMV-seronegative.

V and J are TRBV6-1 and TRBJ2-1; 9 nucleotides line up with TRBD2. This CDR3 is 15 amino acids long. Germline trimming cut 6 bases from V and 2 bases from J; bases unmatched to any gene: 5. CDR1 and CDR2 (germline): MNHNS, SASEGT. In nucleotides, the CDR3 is TGTGCCAGCAGCGCGGGGGGGACCCCCTACAATGAGCAGTTCTTC. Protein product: CASSAGGTPYNEQFF.

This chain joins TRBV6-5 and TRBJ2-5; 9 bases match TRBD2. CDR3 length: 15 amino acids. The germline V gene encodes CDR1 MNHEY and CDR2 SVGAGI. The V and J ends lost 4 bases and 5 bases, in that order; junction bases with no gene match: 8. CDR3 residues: CASSSGTSFRETQYF. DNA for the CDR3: TGTGCCAGCAGTTCCGGGACTAGCTTTCGGGAGACCCAGTACTTC.

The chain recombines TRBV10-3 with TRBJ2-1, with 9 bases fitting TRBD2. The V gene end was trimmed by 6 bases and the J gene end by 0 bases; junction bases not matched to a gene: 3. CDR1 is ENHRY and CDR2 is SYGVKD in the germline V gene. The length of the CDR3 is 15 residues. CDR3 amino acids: CAISLAGSSYNEQFF. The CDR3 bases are TGTGCCATCAGCCTAGCGGGAAGCTCCTACAATGAGCAGTTCTTC.

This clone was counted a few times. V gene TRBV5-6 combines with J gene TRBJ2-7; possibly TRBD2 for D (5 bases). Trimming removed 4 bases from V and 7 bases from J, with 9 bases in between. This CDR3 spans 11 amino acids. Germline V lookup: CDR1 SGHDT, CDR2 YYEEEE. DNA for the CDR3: TGTGCCAGCAGCACAACTAGGGAGCAGTACTTC. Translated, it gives CASSTTREQYF.

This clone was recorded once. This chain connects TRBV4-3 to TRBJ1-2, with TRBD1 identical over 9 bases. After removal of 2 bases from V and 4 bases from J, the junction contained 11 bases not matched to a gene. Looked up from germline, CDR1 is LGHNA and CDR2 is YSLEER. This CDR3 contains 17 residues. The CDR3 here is CASSQSNRGRFSYGYTF. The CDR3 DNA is TGCGCCAGCAGCCAATCTAACAGGGGGCGCTTCAGCTATGGCTACACCTTC.

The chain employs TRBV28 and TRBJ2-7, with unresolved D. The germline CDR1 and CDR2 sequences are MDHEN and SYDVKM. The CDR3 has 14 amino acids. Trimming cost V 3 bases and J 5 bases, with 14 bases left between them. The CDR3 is CASSFPPNYNEQYF. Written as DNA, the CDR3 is TGTGCCAGCAGTTTCCCGCCTAACTATAACGAGCAGTACTTC.

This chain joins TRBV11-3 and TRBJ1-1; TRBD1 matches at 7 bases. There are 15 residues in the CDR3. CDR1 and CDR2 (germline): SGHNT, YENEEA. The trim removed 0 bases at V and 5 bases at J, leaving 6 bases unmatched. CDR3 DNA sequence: TGTGCCAGCAGCTTAGAGGGCAGGGGGACTACTGAAGCTTTCTTT. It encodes CASSLEGRGTTEAFF.

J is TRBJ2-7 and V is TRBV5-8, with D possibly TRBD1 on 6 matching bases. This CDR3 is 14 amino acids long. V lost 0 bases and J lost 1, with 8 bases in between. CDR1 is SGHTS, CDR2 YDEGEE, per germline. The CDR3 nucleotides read TGTGCCAGCAGCTTGGGCCAGGGGTCCTACGAGCAGTACTTC. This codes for CASSLGQGSYEQYF.

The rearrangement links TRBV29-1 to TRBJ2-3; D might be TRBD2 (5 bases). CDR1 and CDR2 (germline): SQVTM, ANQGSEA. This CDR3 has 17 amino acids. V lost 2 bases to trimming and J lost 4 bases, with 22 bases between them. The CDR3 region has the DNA TGCAGCGTTGAATTCCGAGGCCCTAGCCAACCTCCAGATACGCAGTATTTT. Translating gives CSVEFRGPSQPPDTQYF.

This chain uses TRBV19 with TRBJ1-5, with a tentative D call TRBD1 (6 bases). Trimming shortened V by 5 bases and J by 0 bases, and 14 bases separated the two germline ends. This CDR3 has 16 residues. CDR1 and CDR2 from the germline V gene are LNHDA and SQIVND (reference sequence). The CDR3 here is CASSSLQGTSNQPQHF. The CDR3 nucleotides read TGTGCCAGTAGTTCACTGCAGGGGACTAGCAATCAGCCCCAGCATTTT. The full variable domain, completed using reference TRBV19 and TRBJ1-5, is DGGITQSPKYLFRKEGQNVTLSCEQNLNHDAMYWYRQDPGQGLRLIYYSQIVNDFQKGDIAEGYSVSREKKESFPLTVTSAQKNPTAFYLCASSSLQGTSNQPQHFGDGTRLSIL.

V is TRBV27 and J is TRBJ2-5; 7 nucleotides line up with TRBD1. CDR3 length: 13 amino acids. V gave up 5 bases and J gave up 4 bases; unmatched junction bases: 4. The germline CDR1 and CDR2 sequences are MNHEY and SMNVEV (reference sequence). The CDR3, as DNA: TGTGCCAGCAGTCTACGACAGGGAGAGACCCAGTACTTC. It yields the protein CASSLRQGETQYF.

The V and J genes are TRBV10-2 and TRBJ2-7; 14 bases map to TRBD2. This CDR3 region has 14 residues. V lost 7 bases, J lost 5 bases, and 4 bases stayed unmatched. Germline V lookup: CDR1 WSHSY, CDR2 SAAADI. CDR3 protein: CASTWTSGRNEQYF. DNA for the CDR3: TGCGCCAGCACTTGGACTAGCGGGAGGAACGAGCAGTACTTC.

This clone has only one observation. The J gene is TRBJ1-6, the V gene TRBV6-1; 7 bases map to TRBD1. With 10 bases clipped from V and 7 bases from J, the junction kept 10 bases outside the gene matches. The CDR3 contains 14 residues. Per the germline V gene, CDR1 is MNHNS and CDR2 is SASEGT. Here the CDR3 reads CATHSGTANSPLHF. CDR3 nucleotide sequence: TGTGCCACCCACTCCGGGACAGCCAATTCACCCCTCCACTTT.

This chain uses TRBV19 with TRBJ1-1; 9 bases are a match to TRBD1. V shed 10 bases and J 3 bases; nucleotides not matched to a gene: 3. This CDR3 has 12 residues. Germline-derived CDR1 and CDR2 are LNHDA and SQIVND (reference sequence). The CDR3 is CATDRGDTEAFF. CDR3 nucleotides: TGTGCCACCGACAGGGGGGACACTGAAGCTTTCTTT.

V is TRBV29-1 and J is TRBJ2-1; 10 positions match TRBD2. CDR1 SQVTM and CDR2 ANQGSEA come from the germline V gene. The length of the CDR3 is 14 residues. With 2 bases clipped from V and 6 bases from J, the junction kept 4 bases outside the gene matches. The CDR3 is CSVELAGVSNEQFF. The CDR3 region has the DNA TGCAGCGTTGAACTAGCGGGAGTATCCAATGAGCAGTTCTTC.

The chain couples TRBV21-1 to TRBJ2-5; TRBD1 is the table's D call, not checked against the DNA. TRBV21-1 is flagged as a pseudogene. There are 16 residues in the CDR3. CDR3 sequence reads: CASSPGQGACQETQYF. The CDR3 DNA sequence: TGTGCCAGCAGTCCGGGACAGGGGGCTTGCCAAGAGACCCAGTACTTC.

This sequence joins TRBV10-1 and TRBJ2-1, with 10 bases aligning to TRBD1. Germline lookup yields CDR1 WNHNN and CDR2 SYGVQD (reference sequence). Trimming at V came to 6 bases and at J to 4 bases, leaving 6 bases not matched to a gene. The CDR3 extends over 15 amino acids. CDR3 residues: CASSIGTGEYNEQFF. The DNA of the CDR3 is TGCGCCAGCAGCATTGGGACAGGGGAGTACAATGAGCAGTTCTTC.

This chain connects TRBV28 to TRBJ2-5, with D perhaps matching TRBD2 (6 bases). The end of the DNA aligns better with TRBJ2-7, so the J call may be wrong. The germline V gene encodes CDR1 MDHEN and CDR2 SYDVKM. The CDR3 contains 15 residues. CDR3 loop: CASSLLDGGRYEQYF. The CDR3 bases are TGTGCCAGCAGTTTGTTGGACGGAGGGAGGTACGAGCAGTACTTC.

CDR3 amino acids: CASGPGTAAQPQHF. As DNA, the CDR3 is TGTGCCAGCGGCCCCGGGACAGCGGCTCAGCCCCAGCATTTT. This chain links TRBV9 with TRBJ1-5; 7 positions match TRBD1. V lost 7 bases, J lost 6 bases, and 10 bases stayed unmatched. Germline V gene data show CDR1 as SGDLS and CDR2 as YYNGEE. The CDR3 runs 14 residues.

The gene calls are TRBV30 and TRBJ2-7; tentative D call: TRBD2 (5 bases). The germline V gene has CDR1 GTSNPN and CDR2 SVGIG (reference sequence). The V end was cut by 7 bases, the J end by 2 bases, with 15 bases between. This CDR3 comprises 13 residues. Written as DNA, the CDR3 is TGTGCCTCTACGGGGAGCAGCCCCTACGAGCAGTACTTC. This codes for CASTGSSPYEQYF.

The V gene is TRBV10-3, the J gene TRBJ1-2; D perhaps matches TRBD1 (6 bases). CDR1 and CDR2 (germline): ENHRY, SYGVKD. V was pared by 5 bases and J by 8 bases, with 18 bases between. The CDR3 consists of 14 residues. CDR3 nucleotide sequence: TGTGCCATCAGTACACGGGACAAAAGAAAGGGCTACACCTTC. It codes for CAISTRDKRKGYTF.

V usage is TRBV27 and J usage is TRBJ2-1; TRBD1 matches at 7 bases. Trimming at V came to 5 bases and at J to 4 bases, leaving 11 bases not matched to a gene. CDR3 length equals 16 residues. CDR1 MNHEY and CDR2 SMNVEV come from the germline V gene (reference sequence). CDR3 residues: CASSPPRPGGYNEQFF. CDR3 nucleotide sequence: TGTGCCAGCAGTCCACCTCGGCCAGGGGGATACAATGAGCAGTTCTTC.

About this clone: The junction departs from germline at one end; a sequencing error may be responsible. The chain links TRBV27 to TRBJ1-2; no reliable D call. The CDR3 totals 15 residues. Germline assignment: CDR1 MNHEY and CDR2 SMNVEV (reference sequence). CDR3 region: CASSRAPGSNYGYPF. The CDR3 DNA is TGTGCCAGCAGTCGAGCCCCGGGATCTAACTATGGCTACCCCTTC.

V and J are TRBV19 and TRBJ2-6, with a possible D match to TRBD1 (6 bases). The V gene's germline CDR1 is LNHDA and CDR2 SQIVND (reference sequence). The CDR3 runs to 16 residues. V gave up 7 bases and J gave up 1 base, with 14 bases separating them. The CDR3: CASMGAQVSGANVLTF. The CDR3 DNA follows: TGTGCCAGTATGGGGGCTCAGGTTTCTGGGGCCAACGTCCTGACTTTC. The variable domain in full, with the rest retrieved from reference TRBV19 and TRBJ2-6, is DGGITQSPKYLFRKEGQNVTLSCEQNLNHDAMYWYRQDPGQGLRLIYYSQIVNDFQKGDIAEGYSVSREKKESFPLTVTSAQKNPTAFYLCASMGAQVSGANVLTFGAGSRLTVL.

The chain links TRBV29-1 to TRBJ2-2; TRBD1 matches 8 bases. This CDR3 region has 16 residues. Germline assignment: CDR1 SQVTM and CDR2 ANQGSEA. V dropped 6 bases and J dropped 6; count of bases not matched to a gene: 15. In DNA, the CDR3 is TGCAGCGTAACTGCCCGCCTGGCACAGGGGGCCGGGGAGCTGTTTTTT. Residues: CSVTARLAQGAGELFF.

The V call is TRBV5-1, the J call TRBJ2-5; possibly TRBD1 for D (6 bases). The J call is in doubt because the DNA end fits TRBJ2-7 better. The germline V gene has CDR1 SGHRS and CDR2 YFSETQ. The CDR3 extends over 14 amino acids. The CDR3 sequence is CASPNRDSYYEQYF. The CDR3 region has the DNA TGCGCCAGCCCAAACAGGGATTCCTACTACGAGCAGTACTTC.

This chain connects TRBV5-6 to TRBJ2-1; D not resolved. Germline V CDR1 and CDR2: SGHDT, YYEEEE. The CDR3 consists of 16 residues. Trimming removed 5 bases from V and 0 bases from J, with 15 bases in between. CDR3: CASRTSGKSSYNEQFF. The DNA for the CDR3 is TGTGCCAGCAGAACCTCGGGTAAGAGCTCCTACAATGAGCAGTTCTTC.